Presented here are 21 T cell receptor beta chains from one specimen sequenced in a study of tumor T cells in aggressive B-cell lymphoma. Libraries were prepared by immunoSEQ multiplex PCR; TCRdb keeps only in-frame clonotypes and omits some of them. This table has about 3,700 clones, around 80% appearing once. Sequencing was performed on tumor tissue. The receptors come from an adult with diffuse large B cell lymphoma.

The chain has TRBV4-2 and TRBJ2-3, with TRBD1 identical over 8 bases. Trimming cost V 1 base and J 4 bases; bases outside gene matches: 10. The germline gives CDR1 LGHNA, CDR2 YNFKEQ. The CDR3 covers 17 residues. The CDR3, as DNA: TGTGCCAGCAGCCAAGGTAGTGGGCAGGGGGCCGCAGATACGCAGTATTTT. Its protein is CASSQGSGQGAADTQYF.

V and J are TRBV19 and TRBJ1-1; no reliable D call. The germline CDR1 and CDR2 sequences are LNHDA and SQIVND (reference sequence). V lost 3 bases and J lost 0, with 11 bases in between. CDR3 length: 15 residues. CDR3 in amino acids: CASSIRSALNTEAFF. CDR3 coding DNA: TGTGCCAGTAGTATTCGGAGTGCCTTGAACACTGAAGCTTTCTTT. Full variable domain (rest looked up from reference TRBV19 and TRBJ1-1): DGGITQSPKYLFRKEGQNVTLSCEQNLNHDAMYWYRQDPGQGLRLIYYSQIVNDFQKGDIAEGYSVSREKKESFPLTVTSAQKNPTAFYLCASSIRSALNTEAFFGQGTRLTVV.

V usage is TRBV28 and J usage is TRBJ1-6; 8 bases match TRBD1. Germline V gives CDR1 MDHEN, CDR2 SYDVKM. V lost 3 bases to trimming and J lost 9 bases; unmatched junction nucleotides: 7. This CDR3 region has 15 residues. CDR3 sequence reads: CASSLPGGVGSPLHF. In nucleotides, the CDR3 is TGTGCCAGCAGTTTGCCAGGGGGCGTAGGTTCACCCCTCCACTTT.

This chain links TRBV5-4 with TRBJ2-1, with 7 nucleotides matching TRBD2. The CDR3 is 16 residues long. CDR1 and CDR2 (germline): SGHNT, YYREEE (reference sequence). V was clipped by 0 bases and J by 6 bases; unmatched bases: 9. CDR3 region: CASSLGGAGVPNEQFF. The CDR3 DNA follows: TGTGCCAGCAGCTTGGGAGGGGCGGGAGTGCCCAATGAGCAGTTCTTC.

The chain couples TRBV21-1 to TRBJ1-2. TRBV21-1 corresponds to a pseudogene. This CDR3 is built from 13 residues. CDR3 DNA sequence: TGTGCCAGCAGCAAAGCTAGCCACTATGGCTACACCTTC. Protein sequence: CASSKASHYGYTF.

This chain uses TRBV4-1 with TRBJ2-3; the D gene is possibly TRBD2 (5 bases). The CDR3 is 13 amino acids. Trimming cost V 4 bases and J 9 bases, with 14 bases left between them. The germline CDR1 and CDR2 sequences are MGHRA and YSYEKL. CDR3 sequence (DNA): TGCGCCAGCAGCCTTGGGGAGCGCCAGACGCAGTATTTT. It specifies CASSLGERQTQYF.

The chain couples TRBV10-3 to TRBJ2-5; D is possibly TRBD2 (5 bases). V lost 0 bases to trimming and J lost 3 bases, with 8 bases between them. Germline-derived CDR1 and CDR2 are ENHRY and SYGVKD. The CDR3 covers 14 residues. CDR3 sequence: CAISESREKETQYF. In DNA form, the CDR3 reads TGTGCCATCAGTGAGTCGAGGGAGAAAGAGACCCAGTACTTC.

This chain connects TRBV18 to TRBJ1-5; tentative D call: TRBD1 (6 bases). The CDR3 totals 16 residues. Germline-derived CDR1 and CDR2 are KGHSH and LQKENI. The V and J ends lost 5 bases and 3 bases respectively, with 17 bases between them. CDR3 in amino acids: CASSSRTGSPNQPQHF. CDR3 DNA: TGTGCCAGCTCATCAAGAACAGGGAGCCCCAATCAGCCCCAGCATTTT.

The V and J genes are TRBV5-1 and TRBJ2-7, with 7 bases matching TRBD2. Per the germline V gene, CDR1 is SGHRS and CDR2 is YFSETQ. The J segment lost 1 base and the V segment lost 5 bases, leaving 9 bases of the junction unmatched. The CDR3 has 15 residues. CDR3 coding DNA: TGCGCCAGCAGTTGGTGGAGCGGGACTTCCTACGAGCAGTACTTC. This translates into CASSWWSGTSYEQYF.

The DNA of the CDR3 is TGTGCCAGCAGCGTAGCTTCCGGGGAGCTGTTTTTT. It is translated as CASSVASGELFF. This chain joins TRBV9 and TRBJ2-2, with D unclear. The germline V gene encodes CDR1 SGDLS and CDR2 YYNGEE. This CDR3 has 12 residues. V lost 0 bases and J 6 bases, leaving 3 bases between the germline ends.

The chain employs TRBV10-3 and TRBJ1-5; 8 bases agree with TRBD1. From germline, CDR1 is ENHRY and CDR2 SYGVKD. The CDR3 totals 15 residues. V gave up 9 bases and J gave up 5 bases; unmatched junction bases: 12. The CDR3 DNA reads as TGTGCCATATCCGGACAGGGAGGACCACATCAGCCCCAGCATTTT. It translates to CAISGQGGPHQPQHF.

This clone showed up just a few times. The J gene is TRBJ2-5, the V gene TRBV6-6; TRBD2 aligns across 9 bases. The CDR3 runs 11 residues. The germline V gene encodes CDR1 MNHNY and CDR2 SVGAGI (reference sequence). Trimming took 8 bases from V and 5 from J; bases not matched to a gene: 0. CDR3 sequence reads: CASAGGETQYF. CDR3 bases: TGTGCCAGCGCGGGGGGGGAGACCCAGTACTTC.

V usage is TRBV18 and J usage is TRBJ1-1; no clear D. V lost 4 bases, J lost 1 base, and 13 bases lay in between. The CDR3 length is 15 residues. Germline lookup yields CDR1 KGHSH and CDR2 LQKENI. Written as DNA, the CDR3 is TGTGCCAGCTCACTATACAGCTTAGGGAACACTGAAGCTTTCTTT. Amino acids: CASSLYSLGNTEAFF.

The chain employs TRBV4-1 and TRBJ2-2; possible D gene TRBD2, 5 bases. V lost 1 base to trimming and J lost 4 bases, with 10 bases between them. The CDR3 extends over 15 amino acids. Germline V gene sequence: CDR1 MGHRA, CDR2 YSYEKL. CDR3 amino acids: CASSQVERSTGELFF. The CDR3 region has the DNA TGCGCCAGCAGCCAAGTCGAGCGGAGCACCGGGGAGCTGTTTTTT.

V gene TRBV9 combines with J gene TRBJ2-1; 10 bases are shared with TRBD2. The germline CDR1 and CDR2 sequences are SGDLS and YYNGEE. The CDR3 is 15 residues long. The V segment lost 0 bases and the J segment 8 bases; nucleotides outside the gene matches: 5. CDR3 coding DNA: TGTGCCAGCAGCGTAGAGACTAGCGGGCGCGATGAGCAGTTCTTC. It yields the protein CASSVETSGRDEQFF. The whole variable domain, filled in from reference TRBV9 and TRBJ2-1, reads DSGVTQTPKHLITATGQRVTLRCSPRSGDLSVYWYQQSLDQGLQFLIQYYNGEERAKGNILERFSAQQFPDLHSELNLSSLELGDSALYFCASSVETSGRDEQFFGPGTRLTVL.

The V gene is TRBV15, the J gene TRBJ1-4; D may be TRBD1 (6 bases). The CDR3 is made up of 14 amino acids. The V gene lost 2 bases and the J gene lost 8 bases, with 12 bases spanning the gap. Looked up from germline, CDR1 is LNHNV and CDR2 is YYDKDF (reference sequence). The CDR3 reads CATSRQGLGEKLFF. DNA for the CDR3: TGTGCCACCAGCAGACAGGGGCTAGGGGAAAAACTGTTTTTT.

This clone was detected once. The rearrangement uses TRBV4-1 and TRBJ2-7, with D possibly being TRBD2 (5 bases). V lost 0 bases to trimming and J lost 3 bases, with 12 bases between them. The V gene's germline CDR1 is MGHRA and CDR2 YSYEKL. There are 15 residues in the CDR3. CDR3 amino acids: CASSQDPGLGYEQYF. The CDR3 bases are TGCGCCAGCAGCCAAGATCCGGGGTTGGGCTACGAGCAGTACTTC.

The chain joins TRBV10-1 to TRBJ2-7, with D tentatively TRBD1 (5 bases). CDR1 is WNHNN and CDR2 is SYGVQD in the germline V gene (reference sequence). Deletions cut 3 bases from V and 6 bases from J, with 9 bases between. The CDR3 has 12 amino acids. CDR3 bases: TGCGCCAGCAGTGAAGGGGTATCCGAGCAGTACTTC. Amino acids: CASSEGVSEQYF.

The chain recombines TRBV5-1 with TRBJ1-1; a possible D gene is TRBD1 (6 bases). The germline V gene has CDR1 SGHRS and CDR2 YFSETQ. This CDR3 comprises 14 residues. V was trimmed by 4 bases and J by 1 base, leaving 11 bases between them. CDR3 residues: CASSTIRGNTEAFF. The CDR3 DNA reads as TGCGCCAGCAGCACAATCAGGGGGAACACTGAAGCTTTCTTT.

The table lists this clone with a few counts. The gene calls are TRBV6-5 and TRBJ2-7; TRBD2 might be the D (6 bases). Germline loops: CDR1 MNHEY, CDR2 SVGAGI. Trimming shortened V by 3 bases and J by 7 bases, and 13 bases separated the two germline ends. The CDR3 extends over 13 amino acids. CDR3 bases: TGTGCCAGCAGTTATCTCCGGGCGGGGGAGCAGTACTTC. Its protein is CASSYLRAGEQYF.

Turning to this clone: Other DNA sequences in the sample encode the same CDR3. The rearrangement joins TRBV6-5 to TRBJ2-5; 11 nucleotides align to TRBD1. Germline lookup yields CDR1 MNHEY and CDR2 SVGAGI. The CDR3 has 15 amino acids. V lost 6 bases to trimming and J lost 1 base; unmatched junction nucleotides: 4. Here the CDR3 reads CASRRTGGLQETQYF. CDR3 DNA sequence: TGTGCCAGCAGAAGGACAGGGGGCCTCCAAGAGACCCAGTACTTC.